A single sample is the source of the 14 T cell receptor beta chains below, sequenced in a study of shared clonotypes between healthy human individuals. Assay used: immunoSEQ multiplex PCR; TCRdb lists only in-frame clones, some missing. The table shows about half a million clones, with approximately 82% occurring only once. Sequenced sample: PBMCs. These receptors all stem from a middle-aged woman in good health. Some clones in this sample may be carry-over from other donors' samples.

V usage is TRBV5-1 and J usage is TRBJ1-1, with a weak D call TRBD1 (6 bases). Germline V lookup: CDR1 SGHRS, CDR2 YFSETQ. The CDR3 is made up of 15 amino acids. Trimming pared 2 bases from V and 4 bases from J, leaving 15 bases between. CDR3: CASSFTGTRVTEAFF. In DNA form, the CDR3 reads TGCGCCAGCAGCTTTACCGGGACACGGGTCACTGAAGCTTTCTTT.

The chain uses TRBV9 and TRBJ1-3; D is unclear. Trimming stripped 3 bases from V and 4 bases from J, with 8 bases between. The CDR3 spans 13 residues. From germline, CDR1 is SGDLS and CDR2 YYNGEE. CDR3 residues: CASSESTGNTIYF. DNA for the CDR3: TGTGCCAGCAGCGAGTCAACGGGAAACACCATATATTTT.

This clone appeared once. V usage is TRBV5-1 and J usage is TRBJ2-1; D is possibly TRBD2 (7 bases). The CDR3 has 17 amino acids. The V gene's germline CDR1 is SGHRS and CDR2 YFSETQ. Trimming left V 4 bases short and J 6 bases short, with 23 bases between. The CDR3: CASSPSSGAGAPNEQFF. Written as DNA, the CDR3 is TGCGCCAGCAGCCCGTCGAGTGGGGCGGGGGCCCCCAATGAGCAGTTCTTC.

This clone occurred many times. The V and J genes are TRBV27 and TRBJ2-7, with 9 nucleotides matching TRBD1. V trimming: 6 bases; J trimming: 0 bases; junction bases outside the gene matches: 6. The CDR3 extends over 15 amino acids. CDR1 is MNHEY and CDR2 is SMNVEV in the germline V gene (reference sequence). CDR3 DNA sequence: TGTGCCAGCAGGCTCGGGACAGGGAGCTCCTACGAGCAGTACTTC. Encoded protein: CASRLGTGSSYEQYF.

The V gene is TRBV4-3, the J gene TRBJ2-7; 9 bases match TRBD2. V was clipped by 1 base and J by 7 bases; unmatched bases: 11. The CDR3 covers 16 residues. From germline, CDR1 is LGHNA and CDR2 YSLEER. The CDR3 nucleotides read TGCGCCAGCAGCCAAGGGGTAAGCGGGGGGCCCTCGGAGCAGTACTTC. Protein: CASSQGVSGGPSEQYF.

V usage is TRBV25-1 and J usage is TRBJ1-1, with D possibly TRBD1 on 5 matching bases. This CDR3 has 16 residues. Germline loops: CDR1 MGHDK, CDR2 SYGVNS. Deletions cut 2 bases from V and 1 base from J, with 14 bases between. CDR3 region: CASSEEGRGRNTEAFF. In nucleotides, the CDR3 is TGTGCCAGCAGTGAAGAGGGGAGGGGCCGGAACACTGAAGCTTTCTTT.

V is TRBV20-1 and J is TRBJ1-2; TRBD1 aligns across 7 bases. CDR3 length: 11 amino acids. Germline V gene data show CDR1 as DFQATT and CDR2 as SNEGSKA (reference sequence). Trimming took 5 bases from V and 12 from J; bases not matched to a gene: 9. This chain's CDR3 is CSARDSYIDTF. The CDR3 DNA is TGCAGTGCTCGGGACAGCTATATCGACACCTTC.

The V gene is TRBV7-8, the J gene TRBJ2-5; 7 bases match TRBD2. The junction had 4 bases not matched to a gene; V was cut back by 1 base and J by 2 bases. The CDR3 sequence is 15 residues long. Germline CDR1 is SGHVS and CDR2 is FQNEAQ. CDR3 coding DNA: TGTGCCAGCAGCTTAGACGTGGGAGGGCAAGAGACCCAGTACTTC. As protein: CASSLDVGGQETQYF.

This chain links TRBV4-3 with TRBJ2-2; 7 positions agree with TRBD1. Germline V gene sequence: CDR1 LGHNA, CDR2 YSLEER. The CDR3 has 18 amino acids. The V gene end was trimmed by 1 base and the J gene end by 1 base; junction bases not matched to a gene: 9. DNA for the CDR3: TGCGCCAGCAGCCAAGTAACGACAGGGTACGGGAACACCGGGGAGCTGTTTTTT. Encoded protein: CASSQVTTGYGNTGELFF.

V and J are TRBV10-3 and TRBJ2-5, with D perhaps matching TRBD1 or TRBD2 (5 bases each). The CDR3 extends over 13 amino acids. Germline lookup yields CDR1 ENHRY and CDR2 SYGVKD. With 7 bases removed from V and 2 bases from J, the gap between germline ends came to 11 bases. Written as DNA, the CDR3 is TGTGCCATCAAGGGGCTAGCACAAGAGACCCAGTACTTC. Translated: CAIKGLAQETQYF.

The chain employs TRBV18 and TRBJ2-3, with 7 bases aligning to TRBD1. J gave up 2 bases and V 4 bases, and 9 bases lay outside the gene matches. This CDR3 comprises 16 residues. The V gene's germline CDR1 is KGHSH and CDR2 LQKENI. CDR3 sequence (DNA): TGTGCCAGCTCACTTAAAACAGGGGAGATCACAGATACGCAGTATTTT. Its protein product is CASSLKTGEITDTQYF.

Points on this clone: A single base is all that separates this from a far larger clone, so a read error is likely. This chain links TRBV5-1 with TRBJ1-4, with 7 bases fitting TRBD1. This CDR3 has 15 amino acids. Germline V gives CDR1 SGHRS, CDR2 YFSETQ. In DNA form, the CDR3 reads TGCGCCAGCAGCTTGGGTACGACAGGGAGGGAAGAACTGTCTTTT. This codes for CASSLGTTGREELSF.

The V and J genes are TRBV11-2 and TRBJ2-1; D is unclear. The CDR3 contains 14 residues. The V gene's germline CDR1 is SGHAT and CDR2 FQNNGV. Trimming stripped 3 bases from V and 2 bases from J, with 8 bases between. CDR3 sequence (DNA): TGTGCCAGCAGCTTTTCGGGCGCCTACAATGAGCAGTTCTTC. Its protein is CASSFSGAYNEQFF.

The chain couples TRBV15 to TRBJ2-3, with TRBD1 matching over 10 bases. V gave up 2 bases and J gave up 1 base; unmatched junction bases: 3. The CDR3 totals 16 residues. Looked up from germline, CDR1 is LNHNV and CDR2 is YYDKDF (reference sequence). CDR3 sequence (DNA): TGTGCCACCAGCAGAACCGGGACAGGGGGCACAGATACGCAGTATTTT. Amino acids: CATSRTGTGGTDTQYF. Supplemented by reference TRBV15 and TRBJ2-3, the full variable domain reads DAMVIQNPRYQVTQFGKPVTLSCSQTLNHNVMYWYQQKSSQAPKLLFHYYDKDFNNEADTPDNFQSRRPNTSFCFLDIRSPGLGDTAMYLCATSRTGTGGTDTQYFGPGTRLTVL.